Below, 32 T cell receptor beta chains from the same sample are listed, as sequenced in a study of T cells in Graves' hyperthyroidism and ophthalmopathy. The CDR3 regions of TCR beta were amplified from RNA transcripts. Researchers ran a first-round RT-PCR on the TCR CDR3 using the HTBI primer set. TCRdb re-analysed the multiplex PCR reads in MiXCR, keeping a single row per CDR3 protein. Of approximately 400,000 distinct CDR3 sequences in the sample, roughly 14% were seen once. Source material: blood. These receptors all come from a woman aged 25 to 39 with Graves' ophthalmopathy.

The chain has TRBV30 and TRBJ2-1, with 11 bases matching TRBD2. Trimming cost V 2 bases and J 9 bases; bases outside gene matches: 9. The CDR3 is 15 residues long. Per germline, CDR1 GTSNPN and CDR2 SVGIG (reference sequence). Here the CDR3 reads CAWSRTSGGLSEQFF. The CDR3 DNA reads as TGTGCCTGGAGTCGAACTAGCGGGGGTCTTAGTGAGCAGTTCTTC.

There are many counts of this clonotype. The V gene is TRBV20-1, the J gene TRBJ1-1; possible D gene TRBD1, 6 bases. V dropped 3 bases and J dropped 7 bases, with 12 bases sitting between them. This CDR3 region has 12 residues. Germline V CDR1 and CDR2: DFQATT, SNEGSKA (reference sequence). DNA for the CDR3: TGCAGTGCTAGCGGCGGGGGCCTTGAAGCTTTCTTT. Its protein product is CSASGGGLEAFF.

The CDR3 DNA sequence: TGTGCCAGCAGCTTAGGGGGGGAGGGCACAGATACGCAGTATTTT. It is translated as CASSLGGEGTDTQYF. The chain links TRBV7-9 to TRBJ2-3, with TRBD2 as a possible D gene (6 bases). The CDR3 has 15 amino acids. Trimming left V 1 base short and J 1 base short, with 9 bases between. Germline CDR1 is SEHNR and CDR2 is FQNEAQ (reference sequence).

V gene TRBV27 combines with J gene TRBJ2-1; TRBD1 is a possible D gene (5 bases). The CDR3 covers 15 residues. The V end was cut by 8 bases, the J end by 0 bases, with 14 bases between. Germline CDR1 is MNHEY and CDR2 is SMNVEV (reference sequence). This chain's CDR3 is CASSAVGRSYNEQFF. The CDR3 DNA sequence: TGTGCCAGCTCGGCGGTGGGGCGCTCCTACAATGAGCAGTTCTTC.

There are many counts of this clonotype. The V call is TRBV5-1, the J call TRBJ2-3; 9 nucleotides line up with TRBD2. With 7 bases clipped from V and 6 bases from J, the junction kept 12 bases outside the gene matches. Germline CDR1 SGHRS, CDR2 YFSETQ. This CDR3 is 15 amino acids long. The CDR3 sequence: CASAPGVAGVDTQYF. DNA for the CDR3: TGCGCCAGCGCCCCTGGGGTAGCGGGGGTGGATACGCAGTATTTT.

This clonotype was detected a few times. This chain connects TRBV30 to TRBJ2-2, with TRBD1 identical over 11 bases. The length of the CDR3 is 16 residues. The ends lost 8 bases at V and 6 bases at J; junction bases unmatched: 14. The V gene's germline CDR1 is GTSNPN and CDR2 SVGIG (reference sequence). The CDR3: CASPFGQGAVPGELFF. The CDR3 DNA sequence: TGTGCCAGCCCTTTTGGACAGGGGGCCGTCCCCGGGGAGCTGTTTTTT.

The chain has TRBV29-1 and TRBJ1-2; D gene unclear. V was pared by 5 bases and J by 4 bases, with 8 bases between. The CDR3 contains 11 residues. The germline V gene has CDR1 SQVTM and CDR2 ANQGSEA. Here the CDR3 reads CSVHKGYGYTF. The CDR3, as DNA: TGCAGCGTTCACAAAGGCTATGGCTACACCTTC.

The V gene is TRBV3-1, the J gene TRBJ1-2; D possibly corresponds to TRBD1 (5 bases). From germline, CDR1 is LGHDT and CDR2 YNNKEL (reference sequence). The V gene lost 9 bases and the J gene lost 4 bases, with 18 bases spanning the gap. CDR3 length: 14 amino acids. CDR3 in DNA: TGTGCCAGTAGGCAGGGCGGGTCGACCTATGGCTACACCTTC. Amino acid sequence: CASRQGGSTYGYTF.

Concerning this clonotype: This may be a read error: a much more frequent sequence differs by one nucleotide. The V and J genes are TRBV5-1 and TRBJ2-5, with 9 nucleotides matching TRBD1. The CDR3 loop spans 16 amino acids. In germline, CDR1 is SGHRS, CDR2 YFSETQ. The junction had 10 bases not matched to a gene; V was cut back by 4 bases and J by 3 bases. The DNA of the CDR3 is TGCGCCAGCAGCAAAATACTGGGACAGGGTGAAGAGACCCAGTACTTC. Its protein product is CASSKILGQGEETQYF. Variable domain in full (rest from reference TRBV5-1 and TRBJ2-5): KAGVTQTPRYLIKTRGQQVTLSCSPISGHRSVSWYQQTPGQGLQFLFEYFSETQRNKGNFPGRFSGRQFSNSRSEMNVSTLELGDSALYLCASSKILGQGEETQYFGPGTRLLVL.

The sample holds many counts of this clonotype. The V call is TRBV12-3 or TRBV12-4, the J call TRBJ1-2; no clear D gene. V lost 3 bases to trimming and J lost 2 bases, with 7 bases between them. This CDR3 spans 13 amino acids. The DNA for the CDR3 is TGTGCCAGCAGTTTCGCTCCGAACTATGGCTACACCTTC. Encoded protein: CASSFAPNYGYTF.

Many counts were recorded for this clonotype. The rearrangement links TRBV5-1 to TRBJ2-1; the D is unclear. V was cut by 1 base and J by 8 bases, with 13 bases left in between. The germline CDR1 and CDR2 sequences are SGHRS and YFSETQ. CDR3 length: 14 residues. The chain's CDR3 is CASSLRTVVDEQFF. CDR3 nucleotide sequence: TGCGCCAGCAGCTTGCGAACGGTTGTGGATGAGCAGTTCTTC.

This clonotype was observed at least ten times. The chain carries TRBV5-1 and TRBJ2-3, with D perhaps matching TRBD2 (5 bases). Germline CDR1 SGHRS, CDR2 YFSETQ. The CDR3 consists of 14 residues. V was shortened by 5 bases and J by 0 bases, with 10 bases between the two germline ends. The CDR3 DNA reads TGCGCCAGCAGGGGAGCGGTAAGCACAGATACGCAGTATTTT. This sequence encodes CASRGAVSTDTQYF.

This clonotype came up many times. V is TRBV5-1 and J is TRBJ1-4; D unresolved. Trimming cost V 3 bases and J 7 bases, with 16 bases left between them. Germline values: CDR1 SGHRS, CDR2 YFSETQ. The CDR3 runs to 15 residues. This CDR3 reads CASSSGRGSSEKLFF. CDR3 DNA: TGCGCCAGCAGCTCCGGCCGAGGGTCTAGTGAAAAACTGTTTTTT.

The J gene is TRBJ2-5, the V gene TRBV12-3 or TRBV12-4; D perhaps matches TRBD2 (6 bases). The CDR3 is 14 amino acids. The V end was cut by 3 bases, the J end by 6 bases, with 14 bases between. Here the CDR3 reads CASSFGGSVQTQYF. CDR3 bases: TGTGCCAGCAGTTTTGGGGGGTCAGTTCAGACCCAGTACTTC.

For this clonotype: The DNA is omitted, as the CDR3 cannot be located on it reliably, and the CDR3 follows TCRdb's listing. The chain recombines TRBV29-1 with TRBJ1-4; TRBD1, as called in the table, went unchecked against the DNA. In germline, CDR1 is SQVTM, CDR2 ANQGSEA. Ends included, the CDR3 has 13 residues. CDR3: CSVGSGAEEKLVF.

The sample holds many counts of this clonotype. The chain is built from TRBV28 and TRBJ2-7; no definite D call. There are 14 residues in the CDR3. CDR1 is MDHEN and CDR2 is SYDVKM in the germline V gene. V dropped 5 bases and J dropped 2 bases, with 13 bases sitting between them. CDR3 amino acids: CASSAPGQTYEQYF. DNA of the CDR3: TGTGCCAGCAGTGCCCCGGGTCAGACCTACGAGCAGTACTTC.

The genes are TRBV9 and TRBJ2-2; TRBD1 agrees at 9 bases. Germline CDR1 is SGDLS and CDR2 is YYNGEE. This CDR3 spans 17 amino acids. Trimming at V came to 3 bases and at J to 5 bases, leaving 11 bases not matched to a gene. CDR3 residues: CASSASGTGIFTGELFF. CDR3 nucleotide sequence: TGTGCCAGCAGCGCATCCGGGACAGGGATTTTTACCGGGGAGCTGTTTTTT.

This clonotype has a handful of counts. One end of the junction does not line up with germline, which may come from a read error. V and J are TRBV28 and TRBJ2-1; 9 positions agree with TRBD1. Per the germline V gene, CDR1 is MDHEN and CDR2 is SYDVKM. The CDR3 sequence is 16 residues long. CDR3 nucleotides: TGTGCCAGCAGTCCTAGGGACAGGGAGGGTTACAATGAACAGTTCTTC. It specifies CASSPRDREGYNEQFF.

There are many counts of this clonotype. The chain uses TRBV5-1 and TRBJ2-3; 9 bases align to TRBD1. The length of the CDR3 is 16 residues. V shed 5 bases, J shed 3 bases, and the junction held 10 bases outside the gene matches. Looked up from germline, CDR1 is SGHRS and CDR2 is YFSETQ. For the CDR3, the DNA is TGCGCCAGCAGTTATACAGGGGGCGCAGGGACAGATACGCAGTATTTT. This translates into CASSYTGGAGTDTQYF.

This clonotype was counted ten times or more. The CDR3 region is CASSLGAGDTQYF. DNA for the CDR3: TGTGCCAGCAGCTTGGGGGCGGGAGATACGCAGTATTTT. The rearrangement joins TRBV5-4 to TRBJ2-3; D possibly corresponds to TRBD2 (5 bases). The V end was cut by 0 bases, the J end by 5 bases, with 7 bases between. The CDR3 length is 13 residues. CDR1 is SGHNT, CDR2 YYREEE, per germline (reference sequence).

The sample holds many counts of this clonotype. V gene TRBV11-2 combines with J gene TRBJ2-5; no clear D. Trimming left V 0 bases short and J 2 bases short, with 13 bases between. The CDR3 has 16 amino acids. CDR1 and CDR2 (germline): SGHAT, FQNNGV. CDR3: CASSLDRPAPQETQYF. The CDR3 DNA reads as TGTGCCAGCAGCTTAGATCGGCCAGCCCCTCAAGAGACCCAGTACTTC.

This clonotype showed up many times. The rearrangement links TRBV2 to TRBJ1-1; TRBD1 is a possible D gene (6 bases). Germline V gives CDR1 SNHLY, CDR2 FYNNEI. V shed 3 bases and J shed 8 bases, with 19 bases lying between them. The CDR3 is made up of 15 amino acids. Written as DNA, the CDR3 is TGTGCCAGCAGTGAGACGCGAGGTCGGCAGGGGGAAGCTTTCTTT. This codes for CASSETRGRQGEAFF.

This clonotype has just a few counts. This CDR3 reads CASSKQVTNTGELFF. Written as DNA, the CDR3 is TGTGCCAGCAGCAAACAGGTGACGAACACCGGGGAGCTGTTTTTT. This sequence joins TRBV7-6 and TRBJ2-2; perhaps TRBD1 as D (5 bases). CDR1 is SGHVS, CDR2 FNYEAQ, per germline. V lost 5 bases, J lost 0 bases, and 10 bases lay in between. The CDR3 has 15 residues.

This clonotype was picked up a small number of times. This CDR3 reads CASSFKRIGEAFF. The DNA for the CDR3 is TGTGCCAGCAGTTTCAAACGGATAGGTGAAGCTTTCTTT. The chain has TRBV27 and TRBJ1-1; D remains ambiguous. Germline V gene data show CDR1 as MNHEY and CDR2 as SMNVEV (reference sequence). The ends were cut back, 3 bases at V and 7 bases at J, with 12 bases in the middle. The CDR3 loop spans 13 amino acids.

The V call is TRBV27, the J call TRBJ1-5; 7 bases are shared with TRBD1. J lost 4 bases, V lost 0 bases, and 3 bases had no gene match. The germline gives CDR1 MNHEY, CDR2 SMNVEV (reference sequence). This CDR3 has 15 amino acids. Here the CDR3 DNA reads TGTGCCAGCAGTTTATCGGGGACAGAAAATCAGCCCCAGCATTTT. Translation: CASSLSGTENQPQHF.

This clonotype was observed many times. The chain has TRBV18 and TRBJ1-4, with 8 nucleotides matching TRBD1. V shed 3 bases and J 12 bases; nucleotides not matched to a gene: 12. Germline V lookup: CDR1 KGHSH, CDR2 LQKENI. The CDR3 spans 15 residues. The CDR3 region has the DNA TGTGCCAGCTCACCCCTCAGGGGGCCTTTTGTGGAACTGTTTTTT. Protein sequence: CASSPLRGPFVELFF.

Worth noting for this clonotype: A much larger clonotype is one base distant, so this may be a read error. The chain is built from TRBV28 and TRBJ1-4; a possible D gene is TRBD1 (5 bases). Per the germline V gene, CDR1 is MDHEN and CDR2 is SYDVKM. This CDR3 is 13 amino acids long. The chain's CDR3 is CPSRDGPNEKLFF. The DNA for the CDR3 is TGTCCCAGCAGGGACGGACCTAATGAAAAACTGTTTTTT.

The V gene is TRBV12-3 or TRBV12-4, the J gene TRBJ1-4; D gene ambiguous. The CDR3 spans 12 residues. V was cut by 3 bases and J by 8 bases, with 7 bases left in between. CDR3 region: CASSLGPEKLFF. CDR3 bases: TGTGCCAGCAGTTTGGGCCCGGAAAAACTGTTTTTT.

At least ten counts were recorded for this clonotype. The chain is built from TRBV7-3 and TRBJ2-2; perhaps TRBD2 as D (5 bases). Germline V lookup: CDR1 SGHTA, CDR2 FQGTGA. V was cut by 6 bases and J by 5 bases, with 13 bases left in between. The CDR3 has 14 residues. Here the CDR3 DNA reads TGTGCCAGCAGATTTACGTCGGGGACCGGGGAGCTGTTTTTT. Translation: CASRFTSGTGELFF.

This clonotype was picked up many times. J is TRBJ1-4 and V is TRBV28; D ambiguous. This CDR3 has 12 residues. In germline, CDR1 is MDHEN, CDR2 SYDVKM. Between the trimmed V and J ends, which lost 2 bases and 8 bases, there was a span of 6 bases. In DNA form, the CDR3 reads TGTGCCAGCAGTTTAAATAGGGAAAAACTGTTTTTT. It specifies CASSLNREKLFF. The whole variable domain, remainder taken from reference TRBV28 and TRBJ1-4, is DVKVTQSSRYLVKRTGEKVFLECVQDMDHENMFWYRQDPGLGLRLIYFSYDVKMKEKGDIPEGYSVSREKKERFSLILESASTNQTSMYLCASSLNREKLFFGSGTQLSVL.

This clonotype was seen ten or more times. The chain combines TRBV30 with TRBJ1-2, with D possibly TRBD1 on 6 matching bases. Trimming took off 2 bases at V and 1 base at J, with 14 bases between the two ends. Per germline, CDR1 GTSNPN and CDR2 SVGIG (reference sequence). This CDR3 region has 15 residues. DNA for the CDR3: TGTGCCTGGAGTCCACCGGACAGCCTTAACTATGGCTACACCTTC. Protein sequence: CAWSPPDSLNYGYTF.

This clonotype was observed many times. The rearrangement uses TRBV7-8 and TRBJ2-2; 7 positions agree with TRBD2. V lost 1 base to trimming and J lost 9 bases; unmatched junction nucleotides: 17. The CDR3 spans 18 residues. The germline CDR1 and CDR2 sequences are SGHVS and FQNEAQ. The CDR3 region is CASSLEEVGGGSRRELFF. CDR3 nucleotide sequence: TGTGCCAGCAGCTTAGAGGAGGTGGGCGGGGGATCTCGGAGGGAGCTGTTTTTT.